The following is a T cell receptor beta chain sequence with its context. This clone was seen only a few times. What antigen it recognizes has not been identified. Base qualities are not at hand, and no much larger clone is one base apart. Healthy HIV-negative adults with no recently reported acute infections or vaccinations were included as donors. Only Caucasian adults living in Nashville, Tennessee, USA were represented among the donors. CD4+ T cells were enriched through magnetic negative selection, after which naive cells were positively selected on CD45RA and the remaining negative fraction served as the memory subset. Blood was obtained by leukapheresis, after which PBMCs were separated by Ficoll-Histopaque density gradient centrifugation and cryopreserved in liquid nitrogen vapor phase. Analytical flow cytometry was used to check the purity and quantity of each magnetically sorted T cell population. Each sorted fraction had its genomic DNA isolated and then quantified by UV absorbance on a Nanodrop 2000c.

This specimen belongs to a study of shared clonotypes between healthy human individuals (TCRdb year 2020). Some background on the complete study: A few men and a couple of women, aged 18 to 49 years, made up the cohort. Between about 0.94 and 8.9 billion PBMCs per donor were obtained by leukapheresis. Per donor, three plates each were used for CD4 naive and CD4 memory, two for CD8 naive, and one for CD8 memory. Blood TCR repertoires of about 5 healthy adults were deeply sequenced to estimate repertoire size and the extent of clonotype sharing between individuals. To increase sequencing depth and limit assay-specific biases, TCR repertoire library preparation and sequencing were carried out by different laboratories using diverse techniques.

TCR CDR3 regions were amplified from genomic DNA by multiplex PCR using the deep immunoSEQ assay. Extracted genomic DNA from each cell subset was distributed evenly across all wells of several immunoSEQ 96-well plates, and each plate was treated as a replicate. For sorted subsets, around 200 ng genomic DNA, equal to some 30,000 T cell genomes, was loaded into each replicate PCR. The purified libraries were quantified using a Qubit 3.0 fluorometer, sized with a Bioanalyzer 2100, and then quantified again using the KAPA Library Quantification kit. Each immunoSEQ 96-well plate was sequenced on its own single-read 150-cycle Illumina NextSeq 550 flow cell. The study's processing was this. Because the immunoSEQ output held only junctional sequences and lacked quality scores, the filtering could not match the filtering applied to full-length reads. Sequences were annotated with PyIR, a Python wrapper for IgBLAST v1.9, using IMGT germline references to assign V/J genes and CDR3. Any read was removed if the V/J assignment was weak (E-value above 1e-6), the CDR3 was missing, or the read contained stop codons, out-of-frame junctions, or ambiguous translated residues. V3J clonotypes were defined as sequences sharing the same inferred V gene, J gene, and CDR3 amino acid sequence. The percentage overlap between two repertoires was calculated by dividing the number of shared unique clonotypes by the size of the smaller repertoire. Richness of each repertoire was evaluated using RTK rarefaction, the Chao1 estimator, and Recon v2.1 estimates of unobserved clonotypes. For all TCRbeta clonotypes obtained by the gDNA method from a few donors, generation probabilities were computed with OLGA. Not all clones reach the TCRdb copy of this immuneACCESS table, which keeps in-frame sequences only. Checked studies attribute under half of the gap to unresolved V genes and leave the rest unexplained. From that table come the V and J calls and clone size; the DNA was used to work out D and trimming. The sample records under 300,000 clones, approximately 65% of which are singletons. The ten largest account for approximately 12% of the sample.

The full study reports these points: The genetic and exposure-history diversity represented was limited by the small number of donors. Sharing across several donors was observed for around 5% of naive CD4, 3.5% of naive CD8, roughly 2.4% of memory CD4, and about 0.39% of memory CD8 clonotypes. Sampling was restricted to blood, and TCR repertoires in tissues likely differ from the TCR repertoires found in blood. Higher generation probabilities were observed for clonotypes shared by all four sorted-subset donors than for non-shared clonotypes. Estimated clonotype richness was generally larger for naive than for memory subsets. Pairwise subsampling indicated that sequencing depth was expected to affect the degree of clonotype sharing among donors. Rarefaction of sorted-subset datasets indicated incomplete sequencing despite the large sequencing depth.

V lost 8 bases and J lost 4 bases; the stretch between them is 15 bases long. The germline V gene encodes CDR1 LNHDA and CDR2 SQIVND (reference sequence). Including the terminal cysteine and phenylalanine, the CDR3 comprises 14 residues. Just the 42-base CDR3 DNA is kept, in frame starting at base 1. The chain employs TRBV19 and TRBJ1-5, with no reliable assignment of the D segment. This sequence originates from a man aged 25-45 years in good health. The sequencing input was memory CD4+ T cells sorted from blood. The meaning of the sample's cell subset or site label: CD45RA-negative fraction. This receptor carries the CDR3 CASGLIYGNQPQHF. The DNA reads TGTGCCAGTGGGTTAATTTACGGAAATCAGCCCCAGCATTTT. Joined to the reference TRBV19 and TRBJ1-5 proteins, this CDR3 gives the full variable domain: DGGITQSPKYLFRKEGQNVTLSCEQNLNHDAMYWYRQDPGQGLRLIYYSQIVNDFQKGDIAEGYSVSREKKESFPLTVTSAQKNPTAFYLCASGLIYGNQPQHFGDGTRLSIL.